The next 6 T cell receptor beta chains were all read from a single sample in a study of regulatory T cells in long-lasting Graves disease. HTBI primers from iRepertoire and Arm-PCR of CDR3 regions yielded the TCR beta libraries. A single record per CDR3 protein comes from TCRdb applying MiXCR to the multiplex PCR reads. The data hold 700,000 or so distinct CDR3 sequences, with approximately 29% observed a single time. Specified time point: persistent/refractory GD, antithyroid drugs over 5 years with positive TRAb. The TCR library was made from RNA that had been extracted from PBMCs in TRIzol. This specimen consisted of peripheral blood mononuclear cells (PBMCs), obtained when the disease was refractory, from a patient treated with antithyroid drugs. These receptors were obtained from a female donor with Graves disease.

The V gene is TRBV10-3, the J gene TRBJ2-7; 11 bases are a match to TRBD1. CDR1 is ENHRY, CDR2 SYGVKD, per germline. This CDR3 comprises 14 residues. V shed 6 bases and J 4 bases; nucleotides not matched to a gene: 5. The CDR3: CAISRDRGMYEQYF. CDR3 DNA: TGTGCCATCAGCCGGGACAGGGGGATGTACGAGCAGTACTTC.

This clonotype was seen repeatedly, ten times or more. The CDR3 loop reads CASRDTNLGQPSEAFF. CDR3 bases: TGTGCCAGCAGGGACACGAACCTGGGCCAGCCCTCTGAAGCTTTCTTT. The chain is built from TRBV28 and TRBJ1-1, with a tentative D call TRBD1 (5 bases). Between the trimmed V and J ends, which lost 6 bases and 6 bases, there was a span of 23 bases. The CDR3 is 16 amino acids. Germline V gene sequence: CDR1 MDHEN, CDR2 SYDVKM.

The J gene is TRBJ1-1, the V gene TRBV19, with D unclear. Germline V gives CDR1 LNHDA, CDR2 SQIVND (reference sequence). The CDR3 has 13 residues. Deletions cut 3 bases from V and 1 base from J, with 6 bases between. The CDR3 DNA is TGTGCCAGTAGTATGACGTGGAACACTGAAGCTTTCTTT. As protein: CASSMTWNTEAFF.

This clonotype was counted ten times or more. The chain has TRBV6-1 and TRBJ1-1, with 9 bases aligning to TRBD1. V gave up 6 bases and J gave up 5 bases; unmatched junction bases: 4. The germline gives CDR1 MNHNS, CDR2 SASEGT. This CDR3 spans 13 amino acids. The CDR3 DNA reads TGTGCCAGCAGCGGACAGGGGAAAACTGAAGCTTTCTTT. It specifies CASSGQGKTEAFF.

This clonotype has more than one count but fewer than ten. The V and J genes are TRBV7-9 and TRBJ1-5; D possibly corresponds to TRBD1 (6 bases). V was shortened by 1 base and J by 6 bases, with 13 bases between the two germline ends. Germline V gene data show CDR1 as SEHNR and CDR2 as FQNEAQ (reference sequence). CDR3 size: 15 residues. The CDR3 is CASSLDRMGAQPQHF. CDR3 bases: TGTGCCAGCAGCTTAGATAGGATGGGGGCTCAGCCCCAGCATTTT.

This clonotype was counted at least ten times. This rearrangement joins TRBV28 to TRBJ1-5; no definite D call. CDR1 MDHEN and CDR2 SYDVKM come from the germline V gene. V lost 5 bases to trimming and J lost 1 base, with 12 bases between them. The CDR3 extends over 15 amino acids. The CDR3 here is CASSPAVGSNQPQHF. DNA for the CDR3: TGTGCCAGCAGTCCCGCTGTGGGGAGCAATCAGCCCCAGCATTTT.